The 14 T cell receptor beta chains presented below share a single source sample, sequenced in a study of T cell responses to AZD1222 COVID-19 vaccine. Only in-frame clones appear in the TCRdb table, and some are missing; sequencing was by immunoSEQ multiplex PCR. Among nearly 95,000 clones listed, 85% to 90% were seen once. This specimen consisted of peripheral blood, obtained on day 0 of AZD1222 vaccination. Receptor source: an adult in good health.

This rearrangement joins TRBV7-9 to TRBJ2-5, with D unclear. Between the trimmed V and J ends, which lost 0 bases and 2 bases, there was a span of 10 bases. The CDR3 runs to 15 residues. Germline V gene sequence: CDR1 SEHNR, CDR2 FQNEAQ (reference sequence). This CDR3 reads CASSLARAQQETQYF. CDR3 nucleotide sequence: TGTGCCAGCAGCTTAGCACGAGCCCAACAAGAGACCCAGTACTTC.

This clone was detected only once. The chain couples TRBV19 to TRBJ1-1; unclear D gene. Trimming pared 7 bases from V and 4 bases from J, leaving 16 bases between. This CDR3 is 14 amino acids long. Germline assignment: CDR1 LNHDA and CDR2 SQIVND (reference sequence). The chain's CDR3 is CASIGEGRGTEAFF. DNA for the CDR3: TGTGCCAGTATTGGGGAAGGGAGAGGCACTGAAGCTTTCTTT.

The J gene is TRBJ1-2, the V gene TRBV11-2; D is undetermined. Germline V gene data show CDR1 as SGHAT and CDR2 as FQNNGV. Deletions cut 0 bases from V and 7 bases from J, with 12 bases between. The CDR3 consists of 14 residues. CDR3 nucleotide sequence: TGTGCCAGCAGCTTAGATTTCAGGCCGGCTGGCTACACCTTC. Translated: CASSLDFRPAGYTF.

The chain uses TRBV5-6 and TRBJ2-7; D perhaps matches TRBD2 (5 bases). Germline values: CDR1 SGHDT, CDR2 YYEEEE. The CDR3 loop spans 12 amino acids. V shed 1 base and J shed 6 bases, with 8 bases lying between them. The CDR3 loop is CASSLSEGEQYF. CDR3 in DNA: TGTGCCAGCAGCTTGTCTGAGGGCGAGCAGTACTTC.

The chain joins TRBV12-3 or TRBV12-4 to TRBJ1-2; D gene unclear. Trimming stripped 6 bases from V and 1 base from J, with 9 bases between. The CDR3 runs 13 residues. The CDR3, as DNA: TGTGCCAGCAGCCAAGGAATTAACTATGGCTACACCTTC. Translated: CASSQGINYGYTF.

V gene TRBV2 combines with J gene TRBJ2-7; D not certain. In germline, CDR1 is SNHLY, CDR2 FYNNEI. CDR3 size: 12 residues. V was shortened by 8 bases and J by 4 bases, with 12 bases between the two germline ends. The chain's CDR3 is CASARQSYEQYF. The DNA of the CDR3 is TGTGCCAGCGCAAGACAATCATACGAGCAGTACTTC.

V usage is TRBV7-3 and J usage is TRBJ1-2; D not resolved. The CDR3 has 15 residues. Germline assignment: CDR1 SGHTA and CDR2 FQGTGA. The V gene lost 3 bases and the J gene lost 2 bases, with 13 bases spanning the gap. The CDR3 protein is CASSLDPVGNYGYTF. The DNA for the CDR3 is TGTGCCAGCAGCTTGGATCCGGTGGGGAACTATGGCTACACCTTC.

V is TRBV6-1 and J is TRBJ1-5, with D tentatively TRBD1 (6 bases). This CDR3 spans 16 amino acids. V lost 2 bases to trimming and J lost 2 bases, with 13 bases between them. Germline assignment: CDR1 MNHNS and CDR2 SASEGT. The CDR3 bases are TGTGCCAGCAGTGAACAGGGGAGGTTTGGCAATCAGCCCCAGCATTTT. Amino acids: CASSEQGRFGNQPQHF.

This clone was recorded once. The chain is built from TRBV4-1 and TRBJ1-1; the D is unclear. The germline gives CDR1 MGHRA, CDR2 YSYEKL. Trimming removed 0 bases from V and 5 bases from J, with 13 bases in between. The CDR3 is 15 amino acids. The CDR3 DNA follows: TGCGCCAGCAGCCAAGATAACCCCACCGGTACTGAAGCTTTCTTT. It yields the protein CASSQDNPTGTEAFF.

The chain uses TRBV30 and TRBJ1-5; 7 bases map to TRBD1. V dropped 3 bases and J dropped 7; count of bases not matched to a gene: 9. Germline values: CDR1 GTSNPN, CDR2 SVGIG (reference sequence). The CDR3 covers 14 residues. CDR3 sequence reads: CAWSVARGQQPQHF. CDR3 sequence (DNA): TGTGCCTGGAGCGTAGCTAGGGGGCAACAGCCCCAGCATTTT.

The V and J genes are TRBV2 and TRBJ2-7; D remains ambiguous. The germline V and J ends were trimmed by 6 bases and 4 bases, with 7 bases remaining between them. This CDR3 is built from 11 residues. CDR1 is SNHLY, CDR2 FYNNEI, per germline. The CDR3, as DNA: TGTGCCAGCAGGAATAGGTACGAGCAGTACTTC. Protein product: CASRNRYEQYF.

The rearrangement links TRBV20-1 to TRBJ1-6, with D uncertain. CDR3 length: 11 amino acids. Trimming took 3 bases from V and 14 from J, leaving 11 bases between them. CDR1 and CDR2 (germline): DFQATT, SNEGSKA (reference sequence). CDR3 loop: CSASPSGTLHF. CDR3 coding DNA: TGCAGTGCTAGCCCCTCCGGGACCCTCCACTTT.

This clone was detected only once. This chain links TRBV7-3 with TRBJ2-3, with 9 nucleotides matching TRBD2. There are 15 residues in the CDR3. The germline V gene has CDR1 SGHTA and CDR2 FQGTGA. Germline trimming cut 2 bases from V and 5 bases from J; bases unmatched to any gene: 5. The CDR3 region has the DNA TGTGCCAGCAGCTTATCTAGCGGGGCGGGAGATACGCAGTATTTT. Translating gives CASSLSSGAGDTQYF.

V usage is TRBV2 and J usage is TRBJ1-2; the D gene is possibly TRBD1 (6 bases). CDR1 and CDR2 (germline): SNHLY, FYNNEI. CDR3 length: 15 amino acids. Trimming removed 3 bases at V and 0 bases at J, with 11 bases between. This chain's CDR3 is CASSEGAGANYGYTF. CDR3 DNA: TGTGCCAGCAGTGAGGGGGCAGGAGCTAACTATGGCTACACCTTC.